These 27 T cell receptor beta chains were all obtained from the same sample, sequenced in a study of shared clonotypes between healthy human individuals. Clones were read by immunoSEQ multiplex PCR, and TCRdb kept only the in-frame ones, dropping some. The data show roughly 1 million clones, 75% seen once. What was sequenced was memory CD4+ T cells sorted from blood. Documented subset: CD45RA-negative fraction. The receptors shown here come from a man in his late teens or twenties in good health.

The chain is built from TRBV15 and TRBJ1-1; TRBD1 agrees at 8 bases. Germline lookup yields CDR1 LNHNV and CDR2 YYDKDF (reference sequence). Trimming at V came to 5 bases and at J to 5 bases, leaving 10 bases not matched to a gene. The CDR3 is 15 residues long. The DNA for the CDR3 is TGTGCCACCAGCGCTCACAGGGGGTTTGGGACTGAAGCTTTCTTT. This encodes CATSAHRGFGTEAFF.

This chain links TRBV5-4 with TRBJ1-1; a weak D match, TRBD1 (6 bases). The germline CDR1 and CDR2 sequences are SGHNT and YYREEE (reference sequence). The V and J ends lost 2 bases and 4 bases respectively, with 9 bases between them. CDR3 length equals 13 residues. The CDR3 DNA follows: TGTGCCAGCAGCTTACCACAGGGCACTGAAGCTTTCTTT. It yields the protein CASSLPQGTEAFF.

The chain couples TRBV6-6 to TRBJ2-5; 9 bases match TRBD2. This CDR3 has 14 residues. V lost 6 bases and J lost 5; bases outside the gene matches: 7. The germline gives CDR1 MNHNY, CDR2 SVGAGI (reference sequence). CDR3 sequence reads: CASRPGTSMETQYF. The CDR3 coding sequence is TGTGCCAGCAGGCCCGGGACTAGCATGGAGACCCAGTACTTC.

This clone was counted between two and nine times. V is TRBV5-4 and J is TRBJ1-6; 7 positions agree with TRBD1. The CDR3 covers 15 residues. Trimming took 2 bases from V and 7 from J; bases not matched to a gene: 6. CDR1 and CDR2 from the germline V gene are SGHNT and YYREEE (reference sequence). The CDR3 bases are TGTGCCAGCAGCTTAGACAGGGTCAGGAATTCACCCCTCCACTTT. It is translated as CASSLDRVRNSPLHF.

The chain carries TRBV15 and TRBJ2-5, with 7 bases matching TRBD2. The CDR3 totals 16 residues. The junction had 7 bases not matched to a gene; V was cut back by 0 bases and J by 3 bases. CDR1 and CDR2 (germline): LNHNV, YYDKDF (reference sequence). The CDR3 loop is CATSREIASGEETQYF. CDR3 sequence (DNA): TGTGCCACCAGCAGAGAGATAGCTAGCGGTGAAGAGACCCAGTACTTC.

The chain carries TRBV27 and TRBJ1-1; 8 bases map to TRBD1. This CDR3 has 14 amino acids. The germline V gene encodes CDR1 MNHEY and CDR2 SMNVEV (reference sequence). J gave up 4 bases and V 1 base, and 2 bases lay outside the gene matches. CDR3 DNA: TGTGCCAGCAGTTTATTACAGGGGGGCACTGAAGCTTTCTTT. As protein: CASSLLQGGTEAFF.

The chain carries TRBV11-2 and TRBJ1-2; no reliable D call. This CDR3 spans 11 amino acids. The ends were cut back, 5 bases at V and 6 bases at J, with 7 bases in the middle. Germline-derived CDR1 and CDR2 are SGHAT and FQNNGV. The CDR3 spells CASSLHDGYTF. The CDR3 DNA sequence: TGTGCCAGCAGCCTCCACGATGGCTACACCTTC. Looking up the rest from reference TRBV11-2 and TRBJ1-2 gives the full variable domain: EAGVAQSPRYKIIEKRQSVAFWCNPISGHATLYWYQQILGQGPKLLIQFQNNGVVDDSQLPKDRFSAERLKGVDSTLKIQPAKLEDSAVYLCASSLHDGYTFGSGTRLTVV.

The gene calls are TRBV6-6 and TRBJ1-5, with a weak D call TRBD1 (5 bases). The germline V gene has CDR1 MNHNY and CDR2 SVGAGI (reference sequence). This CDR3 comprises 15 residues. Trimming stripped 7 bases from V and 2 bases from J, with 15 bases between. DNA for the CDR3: TGTGCCAGCACCCTAGGGGCCCTACGCAATCAGCCCCAGCATTTT. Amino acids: CASTLGALRNQPQHF.

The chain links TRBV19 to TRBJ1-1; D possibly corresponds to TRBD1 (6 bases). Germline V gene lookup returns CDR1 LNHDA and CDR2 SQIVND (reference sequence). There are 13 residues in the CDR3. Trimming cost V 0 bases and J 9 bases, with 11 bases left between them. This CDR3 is CASSIDQGSQAFF. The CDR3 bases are TGTGCCAGTAGTATAGATCAGGGGTCTCAAGCTTTCTTT.

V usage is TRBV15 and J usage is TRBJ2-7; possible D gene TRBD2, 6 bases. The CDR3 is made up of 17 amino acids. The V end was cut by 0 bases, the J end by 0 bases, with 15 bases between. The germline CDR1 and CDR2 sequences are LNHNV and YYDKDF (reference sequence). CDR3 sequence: CATSRDLGGTVSYEQYF. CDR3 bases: TGTGCCACCAGCAGAGATCTGGGCGGGACCGTCTCCTACGAGCAGTACTTC.

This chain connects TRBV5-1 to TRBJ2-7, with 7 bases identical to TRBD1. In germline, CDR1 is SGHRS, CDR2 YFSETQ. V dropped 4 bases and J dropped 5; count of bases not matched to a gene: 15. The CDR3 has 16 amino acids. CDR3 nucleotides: TGCGCCAGCAGCAGGAACAGGGGCCTCGGCCAGGACGAGCAGTACTTC. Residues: CASSRNRGLGQDEQYF.

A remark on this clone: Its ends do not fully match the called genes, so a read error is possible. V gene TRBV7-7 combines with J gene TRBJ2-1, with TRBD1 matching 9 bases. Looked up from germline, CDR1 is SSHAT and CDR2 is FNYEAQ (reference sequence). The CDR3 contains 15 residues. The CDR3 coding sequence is TGTGCTAGCACCCCCGCGACAGGGGGTTACAATGAGCAGTTCTTC. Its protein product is CASTPATGGYNEQFF.

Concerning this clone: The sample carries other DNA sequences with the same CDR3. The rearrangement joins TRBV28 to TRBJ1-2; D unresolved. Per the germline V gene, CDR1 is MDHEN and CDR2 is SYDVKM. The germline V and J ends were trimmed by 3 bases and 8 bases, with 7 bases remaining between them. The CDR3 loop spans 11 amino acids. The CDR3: CASSFSGGYTF. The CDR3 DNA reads TGTGCCAGCAGTTTTTCAGGAGGCTACACCTTC.

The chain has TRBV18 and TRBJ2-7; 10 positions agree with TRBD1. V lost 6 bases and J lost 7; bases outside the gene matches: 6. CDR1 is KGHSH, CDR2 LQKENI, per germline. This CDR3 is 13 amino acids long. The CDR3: CASSGTGAREQYF. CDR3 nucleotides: TGTGCCAGCTCCGGGACAGGGGCACGTGAGCAGTACTTC.

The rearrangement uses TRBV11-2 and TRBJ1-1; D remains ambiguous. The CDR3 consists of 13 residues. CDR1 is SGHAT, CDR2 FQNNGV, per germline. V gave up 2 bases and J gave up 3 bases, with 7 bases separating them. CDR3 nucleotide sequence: TGTGCCAGCAGCTTATTCATGGACACTGAAGCTTTCTTT. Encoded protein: CASSLFMDTEAFF.

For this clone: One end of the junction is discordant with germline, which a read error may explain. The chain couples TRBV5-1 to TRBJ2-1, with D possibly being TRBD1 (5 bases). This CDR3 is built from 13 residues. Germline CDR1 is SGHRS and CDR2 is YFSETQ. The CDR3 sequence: CASSSLLDKEQFF. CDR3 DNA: TGCGCCAGCAGCTCTCTTTTGGACAAAGAGCAGTTCTTC. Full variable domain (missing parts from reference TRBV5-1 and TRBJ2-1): KAGVTQTPRYLIKTRGQQVTLSCSPISGHRSVSWYQQTPGQGLQFLFEYFSETQRNKGNFPGRFSGRQFSNSRSEMNVSTLELGDSALYLCASSSLLDKEQFFGPGTRLTVL.

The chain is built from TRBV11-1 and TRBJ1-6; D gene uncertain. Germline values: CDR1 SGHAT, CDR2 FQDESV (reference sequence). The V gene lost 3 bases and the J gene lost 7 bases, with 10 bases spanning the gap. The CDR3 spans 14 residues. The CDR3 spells CASSFWRENSPLHF. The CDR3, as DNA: TGTGCCAGCAGCTTCTGGAGGGAGAATTCACCCCTCCACTTT. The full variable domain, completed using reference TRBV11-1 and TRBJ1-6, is EAEVAQSPRYKITEKSQAVAFWCDPISGHATLYWYRQILGQGPELLVQFQDESVVDDSQLPKDRFSAERLKGVDSTLKIQPAELGDSAMYLCASSFWRENSPLHFGNGTRLTVT.

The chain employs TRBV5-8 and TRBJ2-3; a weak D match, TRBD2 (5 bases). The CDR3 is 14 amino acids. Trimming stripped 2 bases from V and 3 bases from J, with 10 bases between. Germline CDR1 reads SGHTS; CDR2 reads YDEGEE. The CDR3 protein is CASSFRPGTDTQYF. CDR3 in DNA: TGTGCCAGCAGCTTTAGACCGGGGACAGATACGCAGTATTTT.

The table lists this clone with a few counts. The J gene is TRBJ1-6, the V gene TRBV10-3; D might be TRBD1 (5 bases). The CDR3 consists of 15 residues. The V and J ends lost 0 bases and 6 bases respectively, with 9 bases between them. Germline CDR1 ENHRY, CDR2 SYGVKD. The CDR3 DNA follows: TGTGCCATCAGTGAGTCGTACGGGGGTAATTCACCCCTCCACTTT. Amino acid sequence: CAISESYGGNSPLHF.

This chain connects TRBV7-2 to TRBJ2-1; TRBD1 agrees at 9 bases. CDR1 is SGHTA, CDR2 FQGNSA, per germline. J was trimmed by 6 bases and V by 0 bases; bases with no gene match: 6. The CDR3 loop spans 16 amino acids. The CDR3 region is CASSLAPGQGTNEQFF. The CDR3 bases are TGTGCCAGCAGCTTAGCCCCGGGACAGGGTACCAATGAGCAGTTCTTC.

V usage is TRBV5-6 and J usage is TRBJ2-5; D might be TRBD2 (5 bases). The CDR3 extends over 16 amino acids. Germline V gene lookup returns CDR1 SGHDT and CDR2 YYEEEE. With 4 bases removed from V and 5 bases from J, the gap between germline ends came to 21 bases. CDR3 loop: CASSRLGSPGWETQYF. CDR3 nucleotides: TGTGCCAGCAGCCGCCTGGGATCACCGGGATGGGAGACCCAGTACTTC.

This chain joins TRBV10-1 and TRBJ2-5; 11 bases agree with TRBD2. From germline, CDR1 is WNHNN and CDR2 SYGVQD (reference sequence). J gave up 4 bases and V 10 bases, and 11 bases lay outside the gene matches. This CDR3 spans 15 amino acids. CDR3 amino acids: CAIWTLAGDGETQYF. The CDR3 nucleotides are TGCGCCATCTGGACACTAGCGGGAGATGGAGAGACCCAGTACTTC.

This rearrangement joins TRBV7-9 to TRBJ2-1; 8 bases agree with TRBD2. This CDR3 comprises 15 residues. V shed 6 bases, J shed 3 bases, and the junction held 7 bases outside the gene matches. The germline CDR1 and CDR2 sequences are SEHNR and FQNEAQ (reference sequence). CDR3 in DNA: TGTGCCAGCAGTACCGGGACTAGTCTCTACAATGAGCAGTTCTTC. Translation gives CASSTGTSLYNEQFF.

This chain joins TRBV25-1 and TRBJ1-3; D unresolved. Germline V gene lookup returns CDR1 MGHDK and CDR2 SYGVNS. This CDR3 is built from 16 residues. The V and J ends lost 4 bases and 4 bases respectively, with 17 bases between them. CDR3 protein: CASSGTLGSGGNTIYF. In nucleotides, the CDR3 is TGTGCCAGCAGTGGAACTTTAGGGTCGGGCGGAAACACCATATATTTT.

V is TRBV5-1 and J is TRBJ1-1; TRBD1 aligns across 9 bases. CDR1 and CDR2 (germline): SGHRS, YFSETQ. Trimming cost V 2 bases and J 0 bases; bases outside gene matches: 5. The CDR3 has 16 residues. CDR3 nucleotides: TGCGCCAGCAGCTTAAACAGGGGGCCCTTGAACACTGAAGCTTTCTTT. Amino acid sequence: CASSLNRGPLNTEAFF.

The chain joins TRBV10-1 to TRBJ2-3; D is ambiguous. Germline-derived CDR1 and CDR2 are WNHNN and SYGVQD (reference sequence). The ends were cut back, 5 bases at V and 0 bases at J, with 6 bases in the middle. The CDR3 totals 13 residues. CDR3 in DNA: TGCGCCAGCAGTACCGGGAGCACAGATACGCAGTATTTT. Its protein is CASSTGSTDTQYF.

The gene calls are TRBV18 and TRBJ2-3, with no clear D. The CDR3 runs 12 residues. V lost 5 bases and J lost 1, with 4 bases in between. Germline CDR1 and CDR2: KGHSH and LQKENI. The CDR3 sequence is CASSSGTDTQYF. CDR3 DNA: TGTGCCAGCTCATCCGGCACAGATACGCAGTATTTT. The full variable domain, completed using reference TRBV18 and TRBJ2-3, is NAGVMQNPRHLVRRRGQEARLRCSPMKGHSHVYWYRQLPEEGLKFMVYLQKENIIDESGMPKERFSAEFPKEGPSILRIQQVVRGDSAAYFCASSSGTDTQYFGPGTRLTVL.